This T cell receptor (beta chain) appears in the sequencing data of a study of blood T cell repertoires in COVID-19 (dated by TCRdb to between 2020 and 2021). A note on the overall study: Samples from collaborators originated in the United States, Italy and Spain and spanned both the acute and convalescent phases of COVID-19. The repertoires were made available in a free public database intended to serve as a resource for research on the immune response to SARS-CoV-2. The samples were drawn from the first 160 participants of the ongoing ImmuneRACE study and from more than 1,000 subjects provided by 6 global collaborators. The dataset comprised deeply sampled blood TCRbeta repertoires from subjects exposed to, actively infected with, or recovered from COVID-19. The sample metadata nearly always contained a de-identified subject ID, COVID-19 status, age in years and sex. Where available, HLA class I and class II types were taken from metadata supplied by the sample provider and were not determined by assay-based typing. The prospective study material was composed of cDNA or gDNA derived from T cells, B-cell-depleted T cells, or PBMCs.

This clone showed up just a few times. Its antigen is not yet known. No base quality values were provided; no much bigger clone lies one nucleotide off. What the study reported, not specific to this receptor: Clinical and demographic metadata were provided uncurated, with the amount varying by source and participant.

The immunoSEQ Assay, a bias-controlled multiplex PCR, was used to amplify TCRbeta CDR3 regions from genomic DNA. The original methods were these. The number of nucleated cells in each sample was estimated from the amplification of reference gene primers within the assay. To quantify the absolute abundance of each unique TCRbeta CDR3 rearrangement, sequence reads were collapsed and filtered. For each sample, productive Simpson clonality was calculated by taking the square root of Simpson's diversity index across productive rearrangements. The table was pulled from immuneACCESS by TCRdb, which kept in-frame rearrangements only. Such tables lose some clones; where checked, under half of the loss comes from unresolved V genes, and the rest has no known cause. V and J calls and clone size are copied from that table; D and trimming were computed from the DNA. The sample data list over 450,000 clones, and 85% to 90% of these were observed just once. Roughly 0.9% of the sample lies in the top ten.

Clipping removes 3 bases from V and 4 bases from J, with 6 as the unmatched junction base count. The germline V gene specifies MGHRA as CDR1 and YSYEKL as CDR2. Counted from cysteine to phenylalanine, this CDR3 has 15 amino acids. This entry keeps only the CDR3 DNA: 45 bases, framed from base 1. At one collaborating source in Seattle, patients were enrolled during active infection and were followed longitudinally through the course of disease. Each collaborating institution followed its own protocols to collect whole blood in K2EDTA tubes. For TCRbeta analysis, collaborators shipped samples in one of three forms: frozen whole blood, isolated PBMCs, or DNA extracted from either of those sample types.

The sequencing sample was made of peripheral blood. This receptor was taken from a young man with COVID-19, enrolled during active disease. The V gene is TRBV4-1 and the J gene is TRBJ1-5, with TRBD1 matching 7 junction bases. The DNA sequence reads TGCGCCAGCAGCCATTCACAGGGGCTGAATCAGCCCCAGCATTTT. Translated, it gives CASSHSQGLNQPQHF.